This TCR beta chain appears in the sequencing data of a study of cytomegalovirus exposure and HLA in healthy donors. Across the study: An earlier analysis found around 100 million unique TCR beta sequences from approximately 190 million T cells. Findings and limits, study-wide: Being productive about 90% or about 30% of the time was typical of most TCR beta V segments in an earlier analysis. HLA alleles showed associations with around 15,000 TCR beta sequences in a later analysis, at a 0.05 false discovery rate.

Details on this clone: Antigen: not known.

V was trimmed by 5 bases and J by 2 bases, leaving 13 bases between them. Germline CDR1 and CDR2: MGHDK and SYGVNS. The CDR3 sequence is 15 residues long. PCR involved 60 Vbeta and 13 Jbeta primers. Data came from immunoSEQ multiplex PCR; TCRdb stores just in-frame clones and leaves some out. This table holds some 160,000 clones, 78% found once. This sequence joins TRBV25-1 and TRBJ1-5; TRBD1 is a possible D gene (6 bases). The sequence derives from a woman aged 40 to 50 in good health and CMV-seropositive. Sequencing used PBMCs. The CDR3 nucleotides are TGTGCCAGCAGTCCCAGGGGCATCGGCAATCAGCCCCAGCATTTT. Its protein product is CASSPRGIGNQPQHF.